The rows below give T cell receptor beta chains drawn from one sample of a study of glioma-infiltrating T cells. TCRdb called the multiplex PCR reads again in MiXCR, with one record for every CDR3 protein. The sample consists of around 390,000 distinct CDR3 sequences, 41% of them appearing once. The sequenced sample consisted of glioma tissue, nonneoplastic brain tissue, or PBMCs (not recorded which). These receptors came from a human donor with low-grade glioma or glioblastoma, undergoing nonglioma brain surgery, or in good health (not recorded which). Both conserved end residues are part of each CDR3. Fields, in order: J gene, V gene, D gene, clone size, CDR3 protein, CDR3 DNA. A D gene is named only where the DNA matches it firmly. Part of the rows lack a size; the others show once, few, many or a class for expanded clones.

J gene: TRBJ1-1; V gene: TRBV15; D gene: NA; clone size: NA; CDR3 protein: CATSKGLAGDTEAFF; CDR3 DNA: TGTGCCACCAGCAAAGGTCTCGCAGGAGACACTGAAGCTTTCTTT
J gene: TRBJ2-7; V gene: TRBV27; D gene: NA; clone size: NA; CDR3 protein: CASSLRPSRTKVYEQYF; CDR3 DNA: TGTGCCAGCAGTCTTCGACCTTCGCGGACAAAGGTTTACGAGCAGTACTTC
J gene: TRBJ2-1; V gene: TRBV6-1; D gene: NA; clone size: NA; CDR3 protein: CASSRDGGYNEQFF; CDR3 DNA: TGTGCCAGCAGCCGGGACGGAGGGTACAATGAGCAGTTCTTC
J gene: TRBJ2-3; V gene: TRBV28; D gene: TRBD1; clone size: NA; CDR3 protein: CASSPYRGQATDTQYF; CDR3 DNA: TGTGCCAGCAGTCCATACAGGGGGCAGGCAACAGATACGCAGTATTTT
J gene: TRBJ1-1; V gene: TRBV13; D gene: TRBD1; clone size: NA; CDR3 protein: CASSPQGGRNTEAFF; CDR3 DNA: TGTGCCAGCAGCCCCCAGGGGGGGCGGAACACTGAAGCTTTCTTT
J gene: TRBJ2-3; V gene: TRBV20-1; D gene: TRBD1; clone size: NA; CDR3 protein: CSAEDRQGGSTDTQYF; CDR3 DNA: TGCAGTGCTGAAGACCGACAGGGCGGAAGCACAGATACGCAGTATTTT
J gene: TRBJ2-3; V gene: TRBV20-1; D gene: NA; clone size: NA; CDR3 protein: CSASLTDKQYF; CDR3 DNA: TGCAGTGCTAGCCTCACAGATAAGCAGTATTTT
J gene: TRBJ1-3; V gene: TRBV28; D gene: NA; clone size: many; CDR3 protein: CASRPGRVPGNTIYF; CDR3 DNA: TGTGCCAGCCGCCCCGGGAGGGTACCTGGAAACACCATATATTTT
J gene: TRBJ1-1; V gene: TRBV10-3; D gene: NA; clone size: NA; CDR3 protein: CAIGGRAEAFF; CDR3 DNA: TGTGCCATCGGCGGCCGGGCTGAAGCTTTCTTT
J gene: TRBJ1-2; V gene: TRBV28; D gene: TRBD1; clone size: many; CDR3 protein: CASRFRDRRLYGYTF; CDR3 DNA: TGTGCCAGCAGATTCAGGGACAGAAGACTCTATGGCTACACCTTC
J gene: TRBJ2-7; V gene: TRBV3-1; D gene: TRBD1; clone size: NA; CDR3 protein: CASQRTGPHEQYF; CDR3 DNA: TGTGCCAGTCAGCGGACAGGGCCCCACGAGCAGTACTTC
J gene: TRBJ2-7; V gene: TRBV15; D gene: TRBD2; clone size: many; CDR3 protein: CATSRDSGQVYEQYF; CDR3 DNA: TGTGCCACCAGCAGAGATAGCGGGCAGGTCTACGAGCAGTACTTC
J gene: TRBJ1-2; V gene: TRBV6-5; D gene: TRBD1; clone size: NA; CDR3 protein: CASSYRYVTGTGDNDYTF; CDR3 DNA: TGTGCCAGCAGCTATCGATACGTCACCGGGACAGGGGATAATGACTACACCTTC
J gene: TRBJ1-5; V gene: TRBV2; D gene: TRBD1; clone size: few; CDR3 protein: CASSGSGGIGNQPQHF; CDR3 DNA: TGTGCCAGCAGTGGATCAGGGGGGATAGGCAATCAGCCCCAGCATTTT
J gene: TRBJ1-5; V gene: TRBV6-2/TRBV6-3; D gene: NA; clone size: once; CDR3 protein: CASSCSGPPQHF; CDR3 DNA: TGTGCCAGCAGTTGTAGTGGACCCCCCCAGCATTTT
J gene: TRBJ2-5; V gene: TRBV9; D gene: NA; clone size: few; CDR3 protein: CASSSRTDRTQYF; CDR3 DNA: TGTGCCAGCAGCTCGAGGACGGACAGGACCCAGTACTTC
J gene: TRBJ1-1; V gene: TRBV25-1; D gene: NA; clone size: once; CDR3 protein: CASSDSGASTEAFF; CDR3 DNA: TGTGCCAGCAGTGATTCGGGGGCTAGCACTGAAGCTTTCTTT
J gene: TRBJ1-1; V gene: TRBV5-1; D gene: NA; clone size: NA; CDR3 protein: CASSLAYSYTEAFF; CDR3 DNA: TGCGCCAGCAGCTTGGCCTACAGTTATACTGAAGCTTTCTTT
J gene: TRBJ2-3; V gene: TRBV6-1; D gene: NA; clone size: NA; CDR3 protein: CANGRGDTDTQYF; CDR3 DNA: TGTGCCAACGGTCGCGGGGACACAGACACGCAGTATTTT
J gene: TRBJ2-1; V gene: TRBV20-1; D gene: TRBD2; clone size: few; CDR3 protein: CSATGTSVYEQFF; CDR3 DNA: TGCAGTGCAACCGGGACTAGTGTCTATGAGCAGTTCTTC
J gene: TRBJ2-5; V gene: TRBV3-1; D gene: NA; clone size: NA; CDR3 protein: CASSQGQIETQYF; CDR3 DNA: TGTGCCAGCAGCCAAGGACAGATAGAGACCCAGTACTTC
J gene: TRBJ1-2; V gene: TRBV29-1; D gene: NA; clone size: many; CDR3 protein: CSVEPQGFFNYGYTF; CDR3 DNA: TGCAGCGTTGAACCACAGGGATTCTTTAACTATGGCTACACCTTC
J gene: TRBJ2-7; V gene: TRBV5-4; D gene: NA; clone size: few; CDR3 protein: CASRVGGGPYEQYF; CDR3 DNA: TGTGCCAGCAGGGTTGGCGGGGGCCCCTACGAGCAGTACTTC
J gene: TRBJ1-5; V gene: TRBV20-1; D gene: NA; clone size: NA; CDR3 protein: CSARDLAAYSNQPQHF; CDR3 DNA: TGCAGTGCTAGAGATCTGGCAGCTTATAGCAATCAGCCCCAGCATTTT
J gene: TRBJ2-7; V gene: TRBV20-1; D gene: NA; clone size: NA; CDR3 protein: CSARPATRGPEHLTYEQYF; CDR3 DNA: TGCAGTGCTAGACCCGCGACAAGGGGACCGGAACACCTTACCTACGAGCAGTACTTC
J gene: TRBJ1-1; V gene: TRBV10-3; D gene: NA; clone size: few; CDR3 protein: CAISTGGRAGTEAFF; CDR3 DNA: TGTGCCATCAGTACCGGGGGTAGGGCTGGCACTGAAGCTTTCTTT
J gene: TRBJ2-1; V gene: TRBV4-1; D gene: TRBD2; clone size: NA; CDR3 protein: CASSPGLAFNEQFF; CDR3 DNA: TGCGCCAGCAGCCCGGGACTAGCGTTCAATGAGCAGTTCTTC
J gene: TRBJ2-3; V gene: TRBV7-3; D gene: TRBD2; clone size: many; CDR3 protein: CASSLTSGSGDTQYF; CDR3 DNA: TGTGCCAGCAGCCTGACTAGCGGGAGTGGAGATACGCAGTATTTT
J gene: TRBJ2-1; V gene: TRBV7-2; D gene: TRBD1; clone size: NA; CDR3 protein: CASSSGEGAISNEQFF; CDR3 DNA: TGTGCCAGCAGCTCCGGAGAGGGGGCGATTAGTAATGAGCAGTTCTTC
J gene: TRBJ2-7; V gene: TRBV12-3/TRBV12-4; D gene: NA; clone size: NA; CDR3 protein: CASSSARGSEQYF; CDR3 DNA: TGTGCCAGCAGTTCGGCCAGGGGATCCGAGCAGTACTTC
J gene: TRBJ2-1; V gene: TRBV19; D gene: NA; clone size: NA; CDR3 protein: CASSAGPMPYNEQFF; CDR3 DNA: TGTGCCAGTAGTGCGGGACCGATGCCATACAATGAGCAGTTCTTC
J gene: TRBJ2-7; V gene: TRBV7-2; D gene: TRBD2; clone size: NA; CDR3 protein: CASSLRTSEAYEQYF; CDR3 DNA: TGTGCCAGCAGCTTACGAACTAGCGAGGCCTACGAGCAGTACTTC
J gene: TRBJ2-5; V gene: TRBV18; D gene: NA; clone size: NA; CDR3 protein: CASSNGRTSETQYF; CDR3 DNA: TGTGCCAGCTCAAACGGGCGGACGTCGGAGACCCAGTACTTC
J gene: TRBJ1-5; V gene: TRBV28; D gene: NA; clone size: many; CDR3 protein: CASSSLRQPQHF; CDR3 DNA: TGTGCCAGCAGTAGTTTAAGGCAGCCCCAGCATTTT
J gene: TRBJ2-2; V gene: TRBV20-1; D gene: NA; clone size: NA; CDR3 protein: CSARGGTLNTGELFF; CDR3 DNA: TGCAGTGCTAGAGGTGGCACCTTGAACACCGGGGAGCTGTTTTTT
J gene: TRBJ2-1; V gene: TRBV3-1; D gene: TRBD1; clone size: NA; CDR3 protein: CASSHRQGTHYNEQFF; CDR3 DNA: TGTGCCAGCAGCCACAGACAGGGGACACACTACAATGAGCAGTTCTTC
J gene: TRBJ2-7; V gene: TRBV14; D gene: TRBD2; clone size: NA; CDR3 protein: CASSQDFSGRPYEQYF; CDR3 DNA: TGTGCCAGCAGCCAAGATTTCAGCGGGAGACCCTACGAGCAGTACTTC
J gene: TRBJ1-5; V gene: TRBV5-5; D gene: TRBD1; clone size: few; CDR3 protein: CASSSQGATQPQHF; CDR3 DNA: TGTGCCAGCAGCTCTCAGGGGGCTACTCAGCCCCAGCATTTT
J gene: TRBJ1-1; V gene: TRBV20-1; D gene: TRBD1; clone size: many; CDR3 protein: CSAIRRDRVTEAFF; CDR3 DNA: TGCAGTGCTATTCGACGGGACAGGGTCACTGAAGCTTTCTTT
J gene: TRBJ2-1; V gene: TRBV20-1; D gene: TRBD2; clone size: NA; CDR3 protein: CSGTPSSGRDNEQFF; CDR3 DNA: TGCAGTGGTACACCCTCTAGCGGGAGGGACAATGAGCAGTTCTTC
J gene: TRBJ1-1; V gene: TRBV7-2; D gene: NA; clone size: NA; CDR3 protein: CASSLVRIRIGNTEAFF; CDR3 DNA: TGTGCCAGCAGCTTAGTACGAATACGGATCGGGAACACTGAAGCTTTCTTT
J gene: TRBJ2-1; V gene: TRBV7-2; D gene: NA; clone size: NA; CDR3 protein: CASRPPAGNMYNEQFF; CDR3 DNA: TGTGCCAGCAGACCCCCGGCAGGGAATATGTACAATGAGCAGTTCTTC
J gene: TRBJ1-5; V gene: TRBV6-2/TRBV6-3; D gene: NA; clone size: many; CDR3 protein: CASRPQGEGNQPQHF; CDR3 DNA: TGTGCCAGCAGGCCGCAGGGTGAAGGCAATCAGCCCCAGCATTTT
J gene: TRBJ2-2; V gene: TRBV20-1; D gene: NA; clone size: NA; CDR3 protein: CSALLARDFTTGELFF; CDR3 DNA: TGCAGTGCCCTTTTGGCTCGGGACTTCACCACCGGGGAGCTGTTTTTT
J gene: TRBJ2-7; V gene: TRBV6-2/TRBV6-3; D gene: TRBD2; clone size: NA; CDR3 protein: CASSYVLAGVDEQYF; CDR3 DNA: TGTGCCAGCAGTTACGTATTGGCGGGAGTGGACGAGCAGTACTTC
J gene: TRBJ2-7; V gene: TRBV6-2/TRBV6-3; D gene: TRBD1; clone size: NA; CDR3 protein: CASSLTGDYEQYF; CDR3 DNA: TGTGCCAGCAGTCTGACAGGGGACTACGAGCAGTACTTC
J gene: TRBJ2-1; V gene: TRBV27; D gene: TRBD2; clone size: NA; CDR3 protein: CASSLAASEYNKQFF; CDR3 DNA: TGTGCCAGCAGCCTAGCGGCTAGCGAATACAATAAGCAGTTCTTC
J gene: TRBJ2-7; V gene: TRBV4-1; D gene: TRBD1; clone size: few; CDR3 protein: CASSQEWAGQGIEQYF; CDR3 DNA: TGCGCCAGCAGCCAAGAATGGGCGGGACAGGGGATCGAGCAGTACTTC
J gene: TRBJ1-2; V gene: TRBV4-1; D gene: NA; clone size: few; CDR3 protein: CASSQPGRFHGYTF; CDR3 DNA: TGCGCCAGCAGCCAACCAGGGAGATTTCATGGCTACACCTTC
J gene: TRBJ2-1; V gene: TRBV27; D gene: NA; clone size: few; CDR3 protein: CASSLTLDRSRSGEQFF; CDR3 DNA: TGTGCCAGCAGTTTGACCCTCGACAGGTCCCGGTCGGGGGAGCAGTTCTTC
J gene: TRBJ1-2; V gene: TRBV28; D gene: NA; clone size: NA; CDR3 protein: CASSTLPDGPNYGYTF; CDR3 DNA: TGTGCCAGCAGCACTCTCCCGGACGGCCCTAACTATGGCTACACCTTC
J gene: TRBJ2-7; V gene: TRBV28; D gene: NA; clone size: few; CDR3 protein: CASRGGPGNEQYF; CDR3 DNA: TGTGCCAGCAGAGGGGGACCAGGGAACGAGCAGTACTTC
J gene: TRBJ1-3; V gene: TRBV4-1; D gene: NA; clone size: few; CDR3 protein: CASSPTGLGNTIYF; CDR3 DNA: TGCGCCAGCAGCCCAACAGGCTTAGGAAACACCATATATTTT